A single sample is the source of the 20 T cell receptor beta chains below, sequenced in a study of blood T cell repertoires in COVID-19. The table came from immunoSEQ multiplex PCR; TCRdb's copy has only in-frame clones and leaves some out. The table lists 140,000 to 150,000 clones, around 87% of them singletons, with roughly 12% in the top ten. The source material was PBMCs or T cells enriched from blood (not recorded which). These receptors came from a man in his sixties who had recovered from COVID-19.

The V and J genes are TRBV5-1 and TRBJ1-4; TRBD1 aligns across 7 bases. CDR3 length: 17 residues. CDR1 and CDR2 from the germline V gene are SGHRS and YFSETQ. Germline trimming cut 0 bases from V and 3 bases from J; bases unmatched to any gene: 8. The CDR3 nucleotides read TGCGCCAGCAGCTTGGCGGGAGGGGGCGCGTCTAATGAAAAACTGTTTTTT. It specifies CASSLAGGGASNEKLFF.

The chain links TRBV30 to TRBJ1-6; TRBD1 agrees at 7 bases. The CDR3 totals 14 residues. CDR1 and CDR2 (germline): GTSNPN, SVGIG (reference sequence). V lost 1 base, J lost 14 bases, and 11 bases stayed unmatched. CDR3: CAWSAHGTVSTLHF. The CDR3 coding sequence is TGTGCCTGGAGTGCCCATGGGACAGTTAGCACCCTCCACTTT.

The chain recombines TRBV11-2 with TRBJ2-7; no clear D gene. This CDR3 has 14 residues. The V gene's germline CDR1 is SGHAT and CDR2 FQNNGV. V lost 6 bases to trimming and J lost 3 bases, with 15 bases between them. The CDR3 nucleotides read TGTGCCAGCAGGGAATTTGGAAGGAGCTACGAGCAGTACTTC. Translation gives CASREFGRSYEQYF. The whole variable domain, remainder taken from reference TRBV11-2 and TRBJ2-7, is EAGVAQSPRYKIIEKRQSVAFWCNPISGHATLYWYQQILGQGPKLLIQFQNNGVVDDSQLPKDRFSAERLKGVDSTLKIQPAKLEDSAVYLCASREFGRSYEQYFGPGTRLTVT.

In its sample, this clone was seen once. The V gene is TRBV5-6, the J gene TRBJ2-1; 7 bases align to TRBD1. Germline V gene sequence: CDR1 SGHDT, CDR2 YYEEEE. The CDR3 covers 16 residues. Trimming took 1 base from V and 1 from J; bases not matched to a gene: 5. This CDR3 reads CASSLSGTESYNEQFF. Written as DNA, the CDR3 is TGTGCCAGCAGCTTGTCTGGGACAGAGTCCTACAATGAGCAGTTCTTC.

The chain joins TRBV27 to TRBJ2-1, with 9 bases matching TRBD1. The germline V gene encodes CDR1 MNHEY and CDR2 SMNVEV (reference sequence). This CDR3 has 14 residues. J was trimmed by 14 bases and V by 0 bases; bases with no gene match: 8. The DNA for the CDR3 is TGTGCCAGCAGTTTATCAGCCCGACAGGGGGGAAAGTTCTTC. It is translated as CASSLSARQGGKFF.

This chain connects TRBV30 to TRBJ2-5; TRBD1 is a possible D gene (5 bases). The CDR3 spans 13 residues. Germline CDR1 is GTSNPN and CDR2 is SVGIG (reference sequence). V gave up 2 bases and J gave up 4 bases, with 11 bases separating them. The DNA for the CDR3 is TGTGCCTGGAGTCCAGGGTTGGGAGAGACCCAGTACTTC. Amino acid sequence: CAWSPGLGETQYF.

The CDR3 nucleotides are TGCAGTGCTAGTCGGAGAAGGTTGAACACTGAAGCTTTCTTT. This gives the protein CSASRRRLNTEAFF. The V call is TRBV20-1, the J call TRBJ1-1; D ambiguous. V lost 3 bases and J 0 bases, leaving 11 bases between the germline ends. The CDR3 covers 14 residues. Germline assignment: CDR1 DFQATT and CDR2 SNEGSKA (reference sequence).

The genes are TRBV2 and TRBJ1-4, with no clear D. Trimming left V 3 bases short and J 8 bases short, with 7 bases between. The CDR3 contains 12 residues. The germline gives CDR1 SNHLY, CDR2 FYNNEI. Here the CDR3 reads CASSDGQEKLFF. Here the CDR3 DNA reads TGTGCCAGCAGTGATGGCCAGGAAAAACTGTTTTTT.

In DNA, the CDR3 is TGTGCCAGCACCGATAGGGGGGGCCGGGGAGCTTTCTTT. It is translated as CASTDRGGRGAFF. V and J are TRBV6-5 and TRBJ1-1; possible D gene TRBD1, 6 bases. CDR3 length: 13 amino acids. The germline CDR1 and CDR2 sequences are MNHEY and SVGAGI. V was cut by 7 bases and J by 10 bases, with 19 bases left in between.

The gene calls are TRBV3-1 (or the pseudogene TRBV3-2) and TRBJ1-2, with D uncertain. The CDR3 has 13 residues. The germline V gene encodes CDR1 LGHDT and CDR2 YNNKEL (reference sequence). The V and J ends lost 4 bases and 0 bases respectively, with 6 bases between them. The CDR3 nucleotides are TGTGCCAGCAGCCTTCGAGCTAACTATGGCTACACCTTC. As protein: CASSLRANYGYTF.

V is TRBV3-1 (or the pseudogene TRBV3-2) and J is TRBJ2-5; the D gene is possibly TRBD2 (6 bases). Germline V gene sequence: CDR1 LGHDT, CDR2 YNNKEL (reference sequence). V was cut by 1 base and J by 2 bases, with 14 bases left in between. The CDR3 is made up of 16 amino acids. The CDR3 loop is CASSQGAAGRQETQYF. Here the CDR3 DNA reads TGTGCCAGCAGCCAAGGTGCGGCGGGGCGGCAAGAGACCCAGTACTTC.

The CDR3 loop is CASGLTSGVISYEQYF. The CDR3 nucleotides read TGTGCCAGCGGACTGACTAGCGGGGTGATCTCCTACGAGCAGTACTTC. The chain links TRBV7-9 to TRBJ2-7; 11 bases fit TRBD2. The CDR3 is 16 residues long. CDR1 SEHNR and CDR2 FQNEAQ come from the germline V gene (reference sequence). V trimming: 8 bases; J trimming: 0 bases; junction bases outside the gene matches: 9.

V usage is TRBV5-5 and J usage is TRBJ2-5; D is perhaps TRBD1 (5 bases). The CDR3 has 15 amino acids. Trimming cost V 3 bases and J 0 bases, with 12 bases left between them. CDR1 and CDR2 from the germline V gene are SGHKS and YYEKEE (reference sequence). CDR3 DNA: TGTGCCAGCAGCTCCATACCAGGGAACCAAGAGACCCAGTACTTC. Its translation: CASSSIPGNQETQYF.

This clone was counted only a few times. The V and J genes are TRBV6-1 and TRBJ1-1; D perhaps matches TRBD1 (6 bases). This CDR3 is 14 amino acids long. V lost 3 bases to trimming and J lost 4 bases, with 12 bases between them. The germline gives CDR1 MNHNS, CDR2 SASEGT. The CDR3 is CASSDRTEGTEAFF. CDR3 sequence (DNA): TGTGCCAGCAGTGACCGGACAGAGGGCACTGAAGCTTTCTTT.

This rearrangement joins TRBV28 to TRBJ2-3; 7 positions match TRBD1. V shed 4 bases, J shed 5 bases, and the junction held 6 bases outside the gene matches. The germline CDR1 and CDR2 sequences are MDHEN and SYDVKM. This CDR3 has 14 residues. CDR3: CASSSHYRGDTQYF. The CDR3 coding sequence is TGTGCCAGCAGTTCTCATTACAGGGGAGATACGCAGTATTTT.

The CDR3 here is CASSLRRGADGNTIYF. The CDR3 DNA follows: TGTGCCAGCAGCTTAAGACGGGGGGCGGATGGAAACACCATATATTTT. The chain recombines TRBV7-3 with TRBJ1-3; D perhaps matches TRBD1 (6 bases). The CDR3 is 16 residues long. Deletions cut 1 base from V and 3 bases from J, with 13 bases between. Germline values: CDR1 SGHTA, CDR2 FQGTGA.

The rearrangement uses TRBV5-1 and TRBJ1-1; TRBD1 might be the D (5 bases). Germline V CDR1 and CDR2: SGHRS, YFSETQ. The CDR3 totals 15 residues. V lost 2 bases, J lost 1 base, and 12 bases lay in between. The CDR3 loop is CASSFRVNGNTEAFF. The DNA for the CDR3 is TGCGCCAGCAGCTTCAGGGTTAATGGGAACACTGAAGCTTTCTTT.

The V gene is TRBV2, the J gene TRBJ1-5; 10 bases map to TRBD1. This CDR3 spans 13 amino acids. The V and J ends lost 7 bases and 8 bases, in that order; junction bases with no gene match: 5. Germline CDR1 and CDR2: SNHLY and FYNNEI. CDR3 residues: CASKGQGVKPQHF. The CDR3 coding sequence is TGTGCCAGCAAAGGACAGGGGGTAAAGCCCCAGCATTTT.

The CDR3 DNA is TGTGCCAGTAGTATGCGGGGAGGTGGCTACACCTTC. It yields the protein CASSMRGGGYTF. The rearrangement joins TRBV19 to TRBJ1-2; D not certain. The length of the CDR3 is 12 residues. Trimming shortened V by 3 bases and J by 7 bases, and 9 bases separated the two germline ends. Per the germline V gene, CDR1 is LNHDA and CDR2 is SQIVND (reference sequence).

The chain couples TRBV10-3 to TRBJ2-7; 7 nucleotides align to TRBD1. V trimming: 7 bases; J trimming: 7 bases; junction bases outside the gene matches: 10. This CDR3 is built from 13 residues. Germline V gene lookup returns CDR1 ENHRY and CDR2 SYGVKD. CDR3 region: CAITSTGLGEQYF. Here the CDR3 DNA reads TGTGCCATCACCTCGACAGGGCTCGGGGAGCAGTACTTC.